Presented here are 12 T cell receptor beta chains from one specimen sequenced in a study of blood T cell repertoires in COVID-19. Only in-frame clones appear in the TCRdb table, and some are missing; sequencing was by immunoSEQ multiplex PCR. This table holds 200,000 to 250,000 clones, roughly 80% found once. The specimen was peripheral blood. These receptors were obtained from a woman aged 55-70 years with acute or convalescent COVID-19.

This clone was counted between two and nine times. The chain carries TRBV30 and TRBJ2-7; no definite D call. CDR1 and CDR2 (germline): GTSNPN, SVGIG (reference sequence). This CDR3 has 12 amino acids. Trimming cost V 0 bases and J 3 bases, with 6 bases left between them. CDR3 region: CAWSVWSYEQYF. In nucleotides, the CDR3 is TGTGCCTGGAGTGTTTGGAGCTACGAGCAGTACTTC.

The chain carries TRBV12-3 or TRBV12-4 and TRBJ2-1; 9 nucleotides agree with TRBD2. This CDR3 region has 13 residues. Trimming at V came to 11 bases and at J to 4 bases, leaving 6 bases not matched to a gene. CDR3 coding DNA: TGTGCCGCAAGGACTAGCGCTTACAATGAGCAGTTCTTC. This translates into CAARTSAYNEQFF.

The chain's CDR3 is CASSFSGTASSGNTIYF. The CDR3 region has the DNA TGTGCCAGCAGCTTCTCCGGGACAGCCAGCTCTGGAAACACCATATATTTT. This chain joins TRBV13 and TRBJ1-3; the match to TRBD1 covers 7 bases. The CDR3 spans 17 residues. J gave up 0 bases and V 3 bases, and 8 bases lay outside the gene matches. The germline V gene has CDR1 PRHDT and CDR2 FYEKMQ (reference sequence).

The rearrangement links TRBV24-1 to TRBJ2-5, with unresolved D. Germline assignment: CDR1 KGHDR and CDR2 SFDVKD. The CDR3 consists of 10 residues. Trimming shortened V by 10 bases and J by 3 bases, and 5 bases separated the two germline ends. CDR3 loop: CATRKETQYF. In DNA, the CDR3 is TGTGCCACTAGAAAAGAGACCCAGTACTTC.

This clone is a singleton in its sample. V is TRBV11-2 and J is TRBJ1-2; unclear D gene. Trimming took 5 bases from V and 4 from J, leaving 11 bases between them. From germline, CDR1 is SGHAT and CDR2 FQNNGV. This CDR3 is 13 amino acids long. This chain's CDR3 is CASSVALSYGYTF. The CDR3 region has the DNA TGTGCCAGCAGCGTGGCCCTTTCCTATGGCTACACCTTC.

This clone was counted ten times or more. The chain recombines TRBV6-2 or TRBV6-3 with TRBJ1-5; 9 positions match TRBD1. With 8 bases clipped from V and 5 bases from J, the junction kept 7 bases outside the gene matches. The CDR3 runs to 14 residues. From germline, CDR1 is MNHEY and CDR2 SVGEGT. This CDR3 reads CASRRGTGYQPQHF. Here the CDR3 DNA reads TGTGCCAGCCGCCGAGGGACAGGGTATCAGCCCCAGCATTTT.

CDR3 residues: CAWALRGGETQYF. The CDR3 DNA follows: TGTGCCTGGGCCCTTCGGGGGGGGGAGACCCAGTACTTC. This chain joins TRBV30 and TRBJ2-5; TRBD2 aligns across 8 bases. The ends lost 5 bases at V and 5 bases at J; junction bases unmatched: 7. The CDR3 runs 13 residues. The V gene's germline CDR1 is GTSNPN and CDR2 SVGIG (reference sequence).

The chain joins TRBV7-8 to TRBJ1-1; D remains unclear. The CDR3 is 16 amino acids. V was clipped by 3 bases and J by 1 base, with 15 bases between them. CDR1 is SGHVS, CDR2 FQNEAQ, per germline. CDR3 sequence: CASSFLTLTGNTEAFF. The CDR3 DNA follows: TGTGCCAGCAGCTTCCTTACGCTGACTGGGAACACTGAAGCTTTCTTT.

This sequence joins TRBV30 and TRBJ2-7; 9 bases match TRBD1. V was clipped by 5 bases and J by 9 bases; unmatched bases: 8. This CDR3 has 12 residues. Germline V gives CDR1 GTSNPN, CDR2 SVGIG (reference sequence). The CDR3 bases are TGTGCCTGGGATACAGGGGGCGCTGGGCAGTACTTC. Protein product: CAWDTGGAGQYF. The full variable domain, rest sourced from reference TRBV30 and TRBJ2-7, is SQTIHQWPATLVQPVGSPLSLECTVEGTSNPNLYWYRQAAGRGLQLLFYSVGIGQISSEVPQNLSASRPQDRQFILSSKKLLLSDSGFYLCAWDTGGAGQYFGPGTRLTVT.

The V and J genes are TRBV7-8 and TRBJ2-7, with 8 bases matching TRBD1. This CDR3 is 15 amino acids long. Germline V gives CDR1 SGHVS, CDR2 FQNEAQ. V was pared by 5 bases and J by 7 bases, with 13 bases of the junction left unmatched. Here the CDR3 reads CASSPWTGPNGEQYF. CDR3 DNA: TGTGCCAGCAGCCCTTGGACAGGGCCCAACGGGGAGCAGTACTTC.

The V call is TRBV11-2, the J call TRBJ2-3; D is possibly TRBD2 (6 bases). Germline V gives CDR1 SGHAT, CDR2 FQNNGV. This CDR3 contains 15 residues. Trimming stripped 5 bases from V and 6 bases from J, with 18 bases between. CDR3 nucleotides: TGTGCCAGCAGCCTGGGGGGAGGATTGTTCGATACGCAGTATTTT. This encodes CASSLGGGLFDTQYF.

CDR3 in DNA: TGTGCCAGCAGCTTGGGGGCGGGGGACACTGAAGCTTTCTTT. It codes for CASSLGAGDTEAFF. V and J are TRBV5-6 and TRBJ1-1, with a possible D match to TRBD1 (5 bases). Germline CDR1 reads SGHDT; CDR2 reads YYEEEE. The CDR3 spans 14 residues. The germline V and J ends were trimmed by 0 bases and 3 bases, with 9 bases remaining between them.